This T cell receptor (beta chain) derives from a study of regulatory T cells in long-lasting Graves disease. Stated time point: newly diagnosed GD, antithyroid drugs for less than 3 months. There was RNA extracted from PBMCs, and the TCR library was made from it. Trimming at V came to 7 bases and at J to 8 bases, leaving 11 bases not matched to a gene. The germline V gene has CDR1 SGHRS and CDR2 YFSETQ. The CDR3 is 14 residues long. On this clonotype: No antigen is known for it. This may be a read error: a much more frequent sequence differs by one nucleotide.

Sequencing libraries for TCR beta were prepared with iRepertoire HTBI primers and Arm-PCR of CDR3 regions. TCRdb analysed the multiplex PCR reads with MiXCR anew, one entry per CDR3 protein. The sample holds fewer than 450,000 distinct CDR3 sequences, about 15% seen once. Study-wide findings and caveats: Favored usage of TRBV28, TRBJ1-2 and TRBJ2-5 was recorded in persistent disease. Relative to new patients (approximately 1,000), persistent patients exhibited greater sharing of public clonotypes (around 2,800).

The data also belong to a second study, concerning T cells in Graves' hyperthyroidism and ophthalmopathy.

The chain has TRBV5-1 and TRBJ2-1; 8 bases line up with TRBD2. Sequenced material: peripheral blood mononuclear cells (PBMCs), taken at new diagnosis, from a patient treated with antithyroid drugs. The TCR sequence derives from a woman aged 40 to 49 with Graves disease. CDR3 protein: CASQVPGLGHEQFF. DNA of the CDR3: TGCGCCAGCCAAGTCCCGGGACTAGGCCATGAGCAGTTCTTC.